The entry below gives a single T cell receptor beta chain sequence along with its context. The antigen it binds to is not known. Base qualities are not provided; no much larger clone lies one nucleotide away. Genomic DNA served as template for TCR beta VDJ combination and CDR3 sequence profiling. TCR repertoire sequencing was run on an Illumina HiSeq 2000. On the study's bioinformatics: Repertoire assessment relied on Simpson's diversity index, CDR3 size and DJ length profiles, and TRBV/TRBJ rearrangement plots. The most abundant DNA sequence in the deep sequencing data was defined as the immunodominant clone. CDR3 amino acid sequences were screened for sharing across subjects and were compared with published repertoires and the VDJdb database. TCRdb redid the processing of the public reads, applying fastp at Q25 and MiXCR, and retained in-frame beta chains. Rows are combined by CDR3 protein, so each entry shows the most common genes and DNA. The V and J calls and clone size come from TCRdb's table, not from the authors' own analysis. For this sample there are about 250,000 distinct CDR3 sequences; approximately 50% appear just once. Of the sample, 7.8% falls within the top ten clones.

The data are from a study of CD8+CD57+ T cells in acquired aplastic anemia (dated by TCRdb to 2016 to 2019). Broadly, across the study: On average, sorted CD4+ and CD8+ cells yielded 3.2 ug of extracted DNA, with a range of about 0.18 to 27.4 ug. CD8+CD57+ expansion was defined as a frequency above the mean frequency observed in healthy subjects. Study-level results and caveats: CD8+ Simpson's diversity did not differ significantly between patients and healthy controls (P=0.060). Around 31 CD8+ CDR3 sequences were shared between patients and controls but appeared highly expressed in patients and within their immunodominant clones.

Flow cytometry had shown CD8+CD57+ cell expansion in the patients selected for sequencing. All patients had severe acquired aplastic anemia diagnosed by International Study of Aplastic Anemia and Agranulocytosis and Camitta criteria. No therapy had been received by the patients at the time of blood sampling. The study deep-sequenced TCR repertoires of sorted CD4+ and CD8+ blood T cells from severe aplastic anemia patients and healthy subjects. Patients were enrolled in the USA under clinicaltrials.gov protocols 00001620, 01623167, 00001397, 00071045, 00081523 and 00961064. Ficoll-Paque density gradient centrifugation was used to isolate peripheral blood mononuclear cells. Before DNA was extracted, CD4+ and CD8+ T cells were sorted using either FACS or magnetic beads. Its CDR3 holds 11 amino acids, cysteine through phenylalanine. CDR3 DNA is the only sequence kept; it has 33 bases, read in frame from the first base. For CDR1 and CDR2, the germline V gene (reference sequence) lists GTSNPN and SVGIG. Cut back by 2 bases and 6 bases, the V and J ends lie 5 bases apart.

The receptor's source is a human donor with aplastic anemia. Specimen: sorted CD4+, CD8+, or CD8+CD57+ T cells (not recorded which) from PBMCs. The receptor chain draws on TRBV30 and TRBJ2-1; the D gene identity is not certain. The CDR3 sequence is CAWSTGNEQFF. The DNA sequence reads TGTGCCTGGAGTACCGGCAATGAGCAGTTCTTC.